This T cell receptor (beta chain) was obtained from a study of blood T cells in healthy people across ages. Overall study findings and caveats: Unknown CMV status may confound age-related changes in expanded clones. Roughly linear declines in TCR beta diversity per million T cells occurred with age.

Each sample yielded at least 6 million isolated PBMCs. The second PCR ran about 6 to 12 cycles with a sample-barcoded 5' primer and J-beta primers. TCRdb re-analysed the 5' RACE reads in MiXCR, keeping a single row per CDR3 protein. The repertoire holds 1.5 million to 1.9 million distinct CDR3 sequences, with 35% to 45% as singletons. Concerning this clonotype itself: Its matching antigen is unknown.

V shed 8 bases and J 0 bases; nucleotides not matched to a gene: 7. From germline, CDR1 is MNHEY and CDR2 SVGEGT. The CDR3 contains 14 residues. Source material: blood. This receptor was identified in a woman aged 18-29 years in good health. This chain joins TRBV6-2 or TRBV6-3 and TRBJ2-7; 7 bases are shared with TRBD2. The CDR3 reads CASLGTTSSYEQYF. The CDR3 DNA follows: TGTGCCAGCCTTGGGACTACCAGCTCCTACGAGCAGTACTTC.